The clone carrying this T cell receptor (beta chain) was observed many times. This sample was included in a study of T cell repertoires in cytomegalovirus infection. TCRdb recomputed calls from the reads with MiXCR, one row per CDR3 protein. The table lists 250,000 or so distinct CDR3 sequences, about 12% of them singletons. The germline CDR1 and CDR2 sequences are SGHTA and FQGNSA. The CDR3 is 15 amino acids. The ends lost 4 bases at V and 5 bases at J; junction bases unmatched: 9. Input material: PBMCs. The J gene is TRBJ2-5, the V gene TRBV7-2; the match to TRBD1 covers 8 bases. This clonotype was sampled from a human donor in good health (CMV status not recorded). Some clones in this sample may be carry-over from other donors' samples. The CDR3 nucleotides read TGTGCCAGCAGCTCACAGGACAGGGCTGGTGAGACCCAGTACTTC. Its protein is CASSSQDRAGETQYF.